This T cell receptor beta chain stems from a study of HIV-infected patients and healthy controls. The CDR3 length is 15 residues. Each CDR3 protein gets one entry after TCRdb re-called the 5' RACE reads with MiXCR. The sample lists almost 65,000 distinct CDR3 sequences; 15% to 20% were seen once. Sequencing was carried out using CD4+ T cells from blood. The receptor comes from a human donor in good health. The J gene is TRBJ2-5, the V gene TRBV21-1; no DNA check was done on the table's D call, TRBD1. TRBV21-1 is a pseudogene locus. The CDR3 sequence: CASEPDSLAGETQYF. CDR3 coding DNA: TGTGCCAGCGAACCGGACAGTCTGGCTGGAGAGACCCAGTACTTC.